The 5 T cell receptor beta chains given below trace back to one sample, sequenced in a study of shared clonotypes between healthy human individuals. The repertoire was sequenced with immunoSEQ multiplex PCR; TCRdb's copy has only in-frame clones and lacks some. In the table there are about 980,000 clones, less than 85% of which are singletons. Sequencing was done on a sample of memory CD4+ T cells sorted from blood. Subset described: CD45RA-negative fraction. The receptors were sampled from a man aged 18 to 30 in good health.

In nucleotides, the CDR3 is TGTGCCAGCAGATCCCAGGGACTCGGCACAGATACGCAGTATTTT. This codes for CASRSQGLGTDTQYF. The chain joins TRBV28 to TRBJ2-3; a possible D gene is TRBD2 (6 bases). The CDR3 spans 15 residues. V lost 6 bases and J 1 base, leaving 14 bases between the germline ends. Per germline, CDR1 MDHEN and CDR2 SYDVKM.

The V and J genes are TRBV29-1 and TRBJ1-1, with D tentatively TRBD1 (5 bases). Germline assignment: CDR1 SQVTM and CDR2 ANQGSEA. This CDR3 has 13 amino acids. Trimming pared 5 bases from V and 1 base from J, leaving 11 bases between. CDR3 in amino acids: CSVTGTPNTEAFF. CDR3 DNA: TGCAGCGTTACCGGGACGCCGAACACTGAAGCTTTCTTT.

The gene calls are TRBV30 and TRBJ1-4; possible D gene TRBD1, 5 bases. CDR3 length: 14 amino acids. Per germline, CDR1 GTSNPN and CDR2 SVGIG (reference sequence). Trimming removed 3 bases from V and 6 bases from J, with 14 bases in between. The CDR3 DNA sequence: TGTGCCTGGAGCCCAAGGGGCGGTTATGAAAAACTGTTTTTT. The encoded protein is CAWSPRGGYEKLFF.

This clone was detected once. The chain employs TRBV27 and TRBJ2-3, with unresolved D. The germline CDR1 and CDR2 sequences are MNHEY and SMNVEV (reference sequence). V was shortened by 6 bases and J by 1 base, with 11 bases between the two germline ends. This CDR3 contains 14 residues. The CDR3 protein is CASSRAKGTDTQYF. As DNA, the CDR3 is TGTGCCAGCAGCAGAGCAAAGGGCACAGATACGCAGTATTTT.

The chain couples TRBV7-9 to TRBJ1-2; tentatively, D is TRBD1 (5 bases). The CDR3 has 12 amino acids. Germline V gene data show CDR1 as SEHNR and CDR2 as FQNEAQ (reference sequence). Trimming left V 5 bases short and J 8 bases short, with 12 bases between. The CDR3 reads CASSRDGWGYTF. CDR3 DNA sequence: TGTGCCAGCAGCCGGGACGGTTGGGGCTACACCTTC.